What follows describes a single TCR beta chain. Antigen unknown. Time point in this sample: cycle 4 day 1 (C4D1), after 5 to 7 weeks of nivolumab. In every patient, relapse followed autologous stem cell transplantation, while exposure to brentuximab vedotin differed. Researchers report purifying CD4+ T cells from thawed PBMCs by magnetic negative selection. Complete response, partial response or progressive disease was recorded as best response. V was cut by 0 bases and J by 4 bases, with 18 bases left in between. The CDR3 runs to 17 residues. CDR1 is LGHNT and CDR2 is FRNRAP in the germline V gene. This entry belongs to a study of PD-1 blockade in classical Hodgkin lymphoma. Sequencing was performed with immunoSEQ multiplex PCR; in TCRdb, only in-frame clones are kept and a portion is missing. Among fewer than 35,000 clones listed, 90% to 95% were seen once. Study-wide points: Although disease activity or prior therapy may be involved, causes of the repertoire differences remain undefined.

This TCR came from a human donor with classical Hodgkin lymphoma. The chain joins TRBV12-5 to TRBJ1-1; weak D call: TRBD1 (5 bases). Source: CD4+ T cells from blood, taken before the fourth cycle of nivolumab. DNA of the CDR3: TGTGCTAGTGGTTTGGTACTCACAGTCGAGGGGAGCACTGAAGCTTTCTTT. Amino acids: CASGLVLTVEGSTEAFF.